Below, 12 T cell receptor beta chains from the same sample are listed, as sequenced in a study of cytomegalovirus exposure and HLA in healthy donors. 13 Jbeta primers and 60 Vbeta primers were used for the PCR. Here immunoSEQ multiplex PCR was the method, and the copy in TCRdb shows in-frame clones only, minus some. The repertoire includes roughly 140,000 clones, about three fifths of them detected once, and 7% to 8.5% sits in the top ten. The sample comprised PBMCs. All receptors come from a woman aged 55-75 years in good health and CMV-seropositive.

The chain uses TRBV4-2 and TRBJ2-1; D not certain. V was trimmed by 0 bases and J by 4 bases, leaving 10 bases between them. The CDR3 consists of 15 residues. Germline V CDR1 and CDR2: LGHNA, YNFKEQ. The CDR3 reads CASSQDWSNYNEQFF. In nucleotides, the CDR3 is TGTGCCAGCAGCCAAGATTGGAGTAATTACAATGAGCAGTTCTTC.

CDR3 region: CARSLKWVWGHYGYTF. CDR3 DNA: TGTGCCAGAAGCTTAAAGTGGGTATGGGGGCACTATGGCTACACCTTC. The V gene is TRBV5-3, the J gene TRBJ1-2; tentatively, D is TRBD1 (6 bases). TRBV5-3 is an open reading frame whose function is uncertain. CDR3 length: 16 amino acids. V gave up 2 bases and J gave up 3 bases, with 17 bases separating them.

The chain employs TRBV7-2 and TRBJ2-1, with TRBD1 matching over 9 bases. CDR1 is SGHTA, CDR2 FQGNSA, per germline. This CDR3 contains 14 residues. Unmatched junction bases numbered 8, after V lost 8 bases and J lost 6 bases. The CDR3 DNA follows: TGTGCCAGCGGGCGACAGGGGGATTTCAATGAGCAGTTCTTC. This translates into CASGRQGDFNEQFF. The complete variable domain, with remaining parts taken from reference TRBV7-2 and TRBJ2-1, reads GAGVSQSPSNKVTEKGKDVELRCDPISGHTALYWYRQSLGQGLEFLIYFQGNSAPDKSGLPSDRFSAERTGGSVSTLTIQRTQQEDSAVYLCASGRQGDFNEQFFGPGTRLTVL.

The gene calls are TRBV4-3 and TRBJ2-3; the D is unclear. Germline V gene data show CDR1 as LGHNA and CDR2 as YSLEER. Trimming pared 0 bases from V and 0 bases from J, leaving 10 bases between. This CDR3 has 16 residues. The DNA for the CDR3 is TGCGCCAGCAGCCAAGATTACATCCTTAGCACAGATACGCAGTATTTT. As protein: CASSQDYILSTDTQYF.

This rearrangement joins TRBV19 to TRBJ2-7, with 12 bases that match TRBD1. In germline, CDR1 is LNHDA, CDR2 SQIVND (reference sequence). The ends lost 2 bases at V and 1 base at J; junction bases unmatched: 3. The CDR3 has 16 amino acids. In DNA, the CDR3 is TGTGCCAGTAGTATACGGGGACAGGGGGCTTCCTACGAGCAGTACTTC. This translates into CASSIRGQGASYEQYF. The whole variable domain, filled in from reference TRBV19 and TRBJ2-7, reads DGGITQSPKYLFRKEGQNVTLSCEQNLNHDAMYWYRQDPGQGLRLIYYSQIVNDFQKGDIAEGYSVSREKKESFPLTVTSAQKNPTAFYLCASSIRGQGASYEQYFGPGTRLTVT.

The chain uses TRBV23-1 and TRBJ1-1; D is possibly TRBD1 (5 bases). TRBV23-1 is placed among ORFs of uncertain function. Deletions cut 6 bases from V and 1 base from J, with 9 bases between. The CDR3 is made up of 13 amino acids. CDR3 coding DNA: TGCGCCAGCAGGGCTCAGGGGAACACTGAAGCTTTCTTT. Encoded protein: CASRAQGNTEAFF.

V and J are TRBV5-1 and TRBJ2-3; weak D call: TRBD1 (5 bases). Germline loops: CDR1 SGHRS, CDR2 YFSETQ. V lost 6 bases and J 0 bases, leaving 11 bases between the germline ends. The CDR3 has 14 amino acids. This CDR3 reads CASKQASSTDTQYF. CDR3 nucleotides: TGCGCCAGCAAACAGGCATCTAGCACAGATACGCAGTATTTT. The full variable domain, completed using reference TRBV5-1 and TRBJ2-3, is KAGVTQTPRYLIKTRGQQVTLSCSPISGHRSVSWYQQTPGQGLQFLFEYFSETQRNKGNFPGRFSGRQFSNSRSEMNVSTLELGDSALYLCASKQASSTDTQYFGPGTRLTVL.

The table lists this clone with a few counts. The chain links TRBV9 to TRBJ1-3; maybe TRBD1 (5 bases). The CDR3 has 14 residues. Trimming removed 4 bases from V and 1 base from J, with 9 bases in between. Germline lookup yields CDR1 SGDLS and CDR2 YYNGEE. The CDR3 region has the DNA TGTGCCAGCAGCTTCGGGGGTTCTGGAAACACCATATATTTT. This codes for CASSFGGSGNTIYF.

The chain links TRBV5-1 to TRBJ1-2, with 8 bases fitting TRBD1. Germline-derived CDR1 and CDR2 are SGHRS and YFSETQ. This CDR3 has 14 residues. J gave up 3 bases and V 0 bases, and 1 base lay outside the gene matches. In nucleotides, the CDR3 is TGCGCCAGCAGCTTGGCAGGGGGCGACTATGGCTACACCTTC. Its translation: CASSLAGGDYGYTF.

This clone has only a few counts. The rearrangement uses TRBV2 and TRBJ2-1; a weak D match, TRBD2 (5 bases). The CDR3 runs 14 residues. Per germline, CDR1 SNHLY and CDR2 FYNNEI. The V end lost 4 bases, the J end lost 4 bases, and 11 bases lay between the germline ends. The CDR3 here is CASSGGLGYNEQFF. Here the CDR3 DNA reads TGTGCCAGCAGTGGCGGGCTTGGTTACAATGAGCAGTTCTTC.

The rearrangement links TRBV19 to TRBJ2-7; tentative D call: TRBD1 (5 bases). The germline CDR1 and CDR2 sequences are LNHDA and SQIVND (reference sequence). Trimming shortened V by 2 bases and J by 3 bases, and 11 bases separated the two germline ends. The CDR3 sequence is 14 residues long. CDR3 amino acids: CASSILIQGYEQYF. The CDR3 coding sequence is TGTGCCAGTAGTATACTAATTCAGGGCTACGAGCAGTACTTC.

The rearrangement joins TRBV28 to TRBJ1-1; D is unresolved. V lost 5 bases and J lost 3, with 13 bases in between. Germline V gives CDR1 MDHEN, CDR2 SYDVKM. There are 14 residues in the CDR3. Here the CDR3 reads CASSRSLWDTEAFF. The CDR3 DNA sequence: TGTGCCAGCAGTAGGAGTTTGTGGGACACTGAAGCTTTCTTT.